The clone carrying this T cell receptor beta chain was found a few times. Its specificity is not known. The CDR3 runs to 14 residues. Germline lookup yields CDR1 MNHEY and CDR2 SMNVEV (reference sequence). The V gene lost 2 bases and the J gene lost 7 bases, with 14 bases spanning the gap. This sample was taken from a study of T-cell memory formation after mild COVID-19. Across the whole study: Clusters of TCRs were largely donor specific.

Whole-study results and caveats: Contracting CD4+ clones lay largely in CM and EM, with CD8+ ones residing in EMRA. Clones contracting day 15 to 85 were balanced CD4/CD8; later expanders leaned CD4+.

5'RACE with constant-segment primers built TCRalpha and TCRbeta cDNA libraries with UMIs. TCRdb ran MiXCR on the 5' RACE reads and lists one entry per CDR3 protein. The sample holds 450,000 to 700,000 distinct CDR3 sequences; over 15% are singletons and the top ten take 12%. Sequencing input: PBMCs or a T cell subset sorted from them (not recorded which). The V call is TRBV27, the J call TRBJ1-2; D uncertain. This receptor was obtained from an adult woman who had mild COVID-19 (a few samples of this study predate the infection). Cell type and time point are not known. CDR3 sequence (DNA): TGTGCCAGCAGTTTACGTCGGCAGGAGCGTGGCTACACCTTC. As protein: CASSLRRQERGYTF.